This passage covers 31 T cell receptor beta chains from one sample sequenced in a study of T cells after yellow fever vaccination. A single record per CDR3 protein comes from TCRdb applying MiXCR to the 5' RACE reads. The repertoire has about 160,000 distinct CDR3 sequences, 5.5% to 7.5% of them found once; the top ten carry 2.5% to 3%. The material sequenced was CD4+ T cells sorted from PBMCs, taken around 5 days after the first yellow fever vaccination. Receptors originate from a young man who received the YFV17D yellow fever vaccine.

This clonotype came up many times. This sequence joins TRBV5-1 and TRBJ1-3; D is uncertain. Looked up from germline, CDR1 is SGHRS and CDR2 is YFSETQ. This CDR3 is built from 15 residues. The germline V and J ends were trimmed by 0 bases and 0 bases, with 7 bases remaining between them. The CDR3 nucleotides read TGCGCCAGCAGCTTGGCTGGGAGCTCTGGAAACACCATATATTTT. Its translation is CASSLAGSSGNTIYF.

In this sample, this clonotype turned up many times. J is TRBJ2-1 and V is TRBV9, with D possibly being TRBD2 (5 bases). The germline CDR1 and CDR2 sequences are SGDLS and YYNGEE. The CDR3 has 17 amino acids. V shed 3 bases and J shed 1 base, with 17 bases lying between them. This CDR3 reads CASSALPVASSYNEQFF. The CDR3 nucleotides are TGTGCCAGCAGCGCCCTCCCGGTAGCGTCTTCCTACAATGAGCAGTTCTTC.

This clonotype was seen at least ten times. The rearrangement joins TRBV5-6 to TRBJ1-4; D uncertain. CDR1 SGHDT and CDR2 YYEEEE come from the germline V gene. The CDR3 is 16 amino acids. V gave up 2 bases and J gave up 0 bases, with 11 bases separating them. The CDR3 here is CASSLRSPATNEKLFF. The CDR3 DNA follows: TGTGCCAGCAGCTTAAGATCTCCGGCAACTAATGAAAAACTGTTTTTT.

At least ten counts were recorded for this clonotype. As DNA, the CDR3 is TGTGCCAGCTCACCAACCTTGACTAGCGGGGGGGTTTGGAATGAGCAGTTCTTC. This translates into CASSPTLTSGGVWNEQFF. The rearrangement links TRBV18 to TRBJ2-1; 14 nucleotides line up with TRBD2. Germline V CDR1 and CDR2: KGHSH, LQKENI. The CDR3 totals 18 residues. J gave up 7 bases and V 2 bases, and 10 bases lay outside the gene matches.

The table lists this clonotype with many counts. The chain joins TRBV5-1 to TRBJ2-5; D remains ambiguous. Germline CDR1 SGHRS, CDR2 YFSETQ. Deletions cut 4 bases from V and 5 bases from J, with 9 bases between. The CDR3 loop spans 12 amino acids. The DNA for the CDR3 is TGCGCCAGCAGCCTCGAGTTGGAGACCCAGTACTTC. Its translation: CASSLELETQYF.

This chain connects TRBV2 to TRBJ1-2; 8 nucleotides match TRBD1. The CDR3 has 15 amino acids. Looked up from germline, CDR1 is SNHLY and CDR2 is FYNNEI. The ends lost 9 bases at V and 5 bases at J; junction bases unmatched: 14. CDR3 in amino acids: CARQGNGQGTYGYTF. The CDR3 bases are TGTGCCAGGCAGGGGAACGGACAGGGAACATATGGCTACACCTTC.

There are many counts of this clonotype. The chain links TRBV19 to TRBJ2-7; D is unresolved. The germline CDR1 and CDR2 sequences are LNHDA and SQIVND (reference sequence). CDR3 size: 14 residues. Trimming took off 10 bases at V and 2 bases at J, with 18 bases between the two ends. CDR3 region: CATPNVGTAYEQYV. CDR3 nucleotides: TGTGCCACTCCCAACGTGGGCACCGCCTACGAGCAGTACGTC.

This clonotype showed up many times. The chain is built from TRBV5-1 and TRBJ1-2; no clear D. The V end lost 0 bases, the J end lost 7 bases, and 13 bases lay between the germline ends. CDR1 and CDR2 (germline): SGHRS, YFSETQ. This CDR3 spans 14 amino acids. In nucleotides, the CDR3 is TGCGCCAGCAGCTTGGACACCGAAGGAGGTGGCTACACCTTC. The encoded protein is CASSLDTEGGGYTF. Supplemented by reference TRBV5-1 and TRBJ1-2, the full variable domain reads KAGVTQTPRYLIKTRGQQVTLSCSPISGHRSVSWYQQTPGQGLQFLFEYFSETQRNKGNFPGRFSGRQFSNSRSEMNVSTLELGDSALYLCASSLDTEGGGYTFGSGTRLTVV.

The chain employs TRBV9 and TRBJ1-2, with TRBD1 matching over 7 bases. Trimming at V came to 1 base and at J to 9 bases, leaving 9 bases not matched to a gene. Germline CDR1 and CDR2: SGDLS and YYNGEE. There are 14 residues in the CDR3. CDR3 nucleotide sequence: TGTGCCAGCAGCGTACGGTCAGGGGGGGATAGCTACACCTTC. The encoded protein is CASSVRSGGDSYTF. The whole variable domain, filled in from reference TRBV9 and TRBJ1-2, reads DSGVTQTPKHLITATGQRVTLRCSPRSGDLSVYWYQQSLDQGLQFLIQYYNGEERAKGNILERFSAQQFPDLHSELNLSSLELGDSALYFCASSVRSGGDSYTFGSGTRLTVV.

By sample share, this clonotype is medium-sized. The V and J genes are TRBV7-2 and TRBJ2-3; D ambiguous. V lost 5 bases to trimming and J lost 3 bases, with 12 bases between them. Germline V gene sequence: CDR1 SGHTA, CDR2 FQGNSA. The CDR3 totals 14 residues. In DNA form, the CDR3 reads TGTGCCAGCAGCCCTATAGTGGGGACAGATACGCAGTATTTT. This gives the protein CASSPIVGTDTQYF.

The chain is built from TRBV3-1 and TRBJ1-1; no clear D. Trimming cost V 1 base and J 7 bases, with 13 bases left between them. Germline CDR1 LGHDT, CDR2 YNNKEL (reference sequence). The CDR3 has 14 amino acids. CDR3 bases: TGTGCCAGCAGCCAAGGAAGAGCGTCGTGTGAAGCTTTCTTT. This encodes CASSQGRASCEAFF.

In this sample, this clonotype turned up many times. The CDR3 DNA reads as TGTGCCTGGAGTGTCCCTAGCGGACTGGGGAATGAGCAGTTCTTC. It translates to CAWSVPSGLGNEQFF. V is TRBV30 and J is TRBJ2-1; TRBD2 aligns across 7 bases. Unmatched junction bases numbered 9, after V lost 0 bases and J lost 7 bases. The CDR3 length is 15 residues. The germline CDR1 and CDR2 sequences are GTSNPN and SVGIG (reference sequence).

The V call is TRBV9, the J call TRBJ1-4; TRBD1 aligns across 7 bases. The CDR3 sequence is 15 residues long. Per germline, CDR1 SGDLS and CDR2 YYNGEE. The junction had 9 bases not matched to a gene; V was cut back by 4 bases and J by 6 bases. CDR3: CASSPTDRADEKLFF. As DNA, the CDR3 is TGTGCCAGCAGCCCCACCGACAGGGCCGATGAAAAACTGTTTTTT.

In regard to this clonotype: A much larger clone differs from this one at a single base, so this may be a read error. V and J are TRBV6-1 and TRBJ1-6, with unresolved D. This CDR3 has 13 residues. Germline CDR1 and CDR2: MNHNS and SASEGT. The DNA of the CDR3 is TGTACCAGCAGTAAAACGACGAATTCACCCCTCCACTTT. Amino acid sequence: CTSSKTTNSPLHF.

The gene calls are TRBV11-2 and TRBJ2-7; 10 bases match TRBD2. The CDR3 sequence is 14 residues long. Germline lookup yields CDR1 SGHAT and CDR2 FQNNGV. The ends lost 6 bases at V and 2 bases at J; junction bases unmatched: 4. CDR3 nucleotides: TGTGCCAGCAGGCGGACTAGCGGCCCCTACGAGCAGTACTTC. Its translation: CASRRTSGPYEQYF.

J is TRBJ2-5 and V is TRBV9, with 7 bases that match TRBD1. The CDR3 has 13 amino acids. J lost 2 bases, V lost 3 bases, and 1 base had no gene match. Germline V gene lookup returns CDR1 SGDLS and CDR2 YYNGEE. CDR3 nucleotides: TGTGCCAGCAGCGGGGGACAGCAAGAGACCCAGTACTTC. Amino acid sequence: CASSGGQQETQYF.

In its sample, this clonotype was seen a few times. J is TRBJ1-1 and V is TRBV27; possibly TRBD1 for D (6 bases). V gave up 7 bases and J gave up 6 bases, with 15 bases separating them. The CDR3 extends over 13 amino acids. Looked up from germline, CDR1 is MNHEY and CDR2 is SMNVEV (reference sequence). The DNA of the CDR3 is TGTGCCAGCACCCATCAAGGGGGTGCTGAAGCTTTCTTT. Protein product: CASTHQGGAEAFF.

This clonotype came up a few times. The chain carries TRBV20-1 and TRBJ1-1; D is perhaps TRBD1 (6 bases). Germline V gives CDR1 DFQATT, CDR2 SNEGSKA (reference sequence). Deletions cut 0 bases from V and 10 bases from J, with 15 bases between. The CDR3 loop spans 13 amino acids. The CDR3 nucleotides are TGCAGTGCTAGAGAGACAGGAACCCCCCGAGCTTTCTTT. Its protein product is CSARETGTPRAFF.

This clonotype was detected many times. J is TRBJ2-1 and V is TRBV7-2, with 12 bases fitting TRBD2. Germline lookup yields CDR1 SGHTA and CDR2 FQGNSA. J lost 5 bases, V lost 5 bases, and 4 bases had no gene match. This CDR3 contains 15 residues. CDR3 sequence: CASSNLAGGHNEQFF. The CDR3 DNA follows: TGTGCCAGCAGCAATCTAGCGGGGGGGCACAATGAGCAGTTCTTC.

This clonotype was counted at least ten times. The chain is built from TRBV27 and TRBJ2-7, with TRBD2 identical over 12 bases. Germline CDR1 reads MNHEY; CDR2 reads SMNVEV (reference sequence). V lost 5 bases and J lost 1; bases outside the gene matches: 9. The length of the CDR3 is 17 residues. The CDR3 nucleotides are TGTGCCAGCAGTGGACTAGCGGGGAGATCGGGGTCCTACGAGCAGTACTTC. Translation: CASSGLAGRSGSYEQYF.

The chain carries TRBV4-2 and TRBJ2-3; 11 nucleotides match TRBD2. In germline, CDR1 is LGHNA, CDR2 YNFKEQ. This CDR3 has 20 residues. The ends lost 11 bases at V and 0 bases at J; junction bases unmatched: 22. The CDR3 loop is CAVGPGAFRRTSGSTDTQYF. CDR3 in DNA: TGTGCCGTCGGACCTGGGGCGTTTCGCAGGACTAGCGGGAGCACAGATACGCAGTATTTT.

This clonotype was recorded many times. This rearrangement joins TRBV4-1 to TRBJ1-2, with D unclear. Trimming took off 0 bases at V and 4 bases at J, with 12 bases between the two ends. CDR3 length equals 15 residues. CDR1 and CDR2 (germline): MGHRA, YSYEKL. Written as DNA, the CDR3 is TGCGCCAGCAGCCAAGATCGAGGTGTCGGCTATGGCTACACCTTC. This gives the protein CASSQDRGVGYGYTF.

This CDR3 reads CASSLLGESNTGELFF. CDR3 nucleotides: TGTGCCAGCAGCTTACTCGGGGAGTCGAACACCGGGGAGCTGTTTTTT. The J gene is TRBJ2-2, the V gene TRBV7-9; maybe TRBD2 (5 bases). CDR3 length equals 16 residues. Per germline, CDR1 SEHNR and CDR2 FQNEAQ (reference sequence). V dropped 2 bases and J dropped 0 bases, with 10 bases sitting between them. The full variable domain, in which reference TRBV7-9 and TRBJ2-2 provide the parts outside the CDR3, is DTGVSQNPRHKITKRGQNVTFRCDPISEHNRLYWYRQTLGQGPEFLTYFQNEAQLEKSRLLSDRFSAERPKGSFSTLEIQRTEQGDSAMYLCASSLLGESNTGELFFGEGSRLTVL.

This clonotype has only a few counts. The chain joins TRBV5-1 to TRBJ2-1, with D perhaps assigned TRBD1 or TRBD2 (6 bases each). The germline V and J ends were trimmed by 4 bases and 7 bases, with 21 bases remaining between them. The CDR3 spans 16 residues. The V gene's germline CDR1 is SGHRS and CDR2 YFSETQ. CDR3 sequence reads: CASSPTGGQEGNEQFF. The CDR3 DNA is TGCGCCAGCAGCCCGACCGGGGGCCAAGAAGGGAATGAGCAGTTCTTC.

CDR3 nucleotide sequence: TGTGCCAGCAGCCACTCCCGGGACAGGAACTATGGCTACACCTTC. It is translated as CASSHSRDRNYGYTF. This chain uses TRBV3-1 with TRBJ1-2; 8 bases map to TRBD1. CDR1 and CDR2 (germline): LGHDT, YNNKEL (reference sequence). The CDR3 totals 15 residues. V lost 3 bases, J lost 2 bases, and 5 bases stayed unmatched.

The chain links TRBV27 to TRBJ2-3; D possibly corresponds to TRBD2 (6 bases). Germline loops: CDR1 MNHEY, CDR2 SMNVEV (reference sequence). Trimming removed 5 bases from V and 0 bases from J, with 9 bases in between. This CDR3 contains 14 residues. In DNA form, the CDR3 reads TGTGCCAGCAGTGAGACTAGGAGCACAGATACGCAGTATTTT. Its protein is CASSETRSTDTQYF.

This clonotype was counted ten times or more. The chain's CDR3 is CASSLTGLVEKLFF. CDR3 sequence (DNA): TGTGCCAGCAGCCTCACAGGTCTTGTCGAAAAACTGTTTTTT. The gene calls are TRBV7-9 and TRBJ1-4, with D possibly TRBD1 on 5 matching bases. Deletions cut 5 bases from V and 8 bases from J, with 15 bases between. This CDR3 is built from 14 residues. Germline CDR1 is SEHNR and CDR2 is FQNEAQ (reference sequence). Variable domain in full (rest from reference TRBV7-9 and TRBJ1-4): DTGVSQNPRHKITKRGQNVTFRCDPISEHNRLYWYRQTLGQGPEFLTYFQNEAQLEKSRLLSDRFSAERPKGSFSTLEIQRTEQGDSAMYLCASSLTGLVEKLFFGSGTQLSVL.

V gene TRBV20-1 combines with J gene TRBJ2-7; D is unclear. The CDR3 has 14 residues. With 3 bases removed from V and 5 bases from J, the gap between germline ends came to 17 bases. CDR1 and CDR2 (germline): DFQATT, SNEGSKA (reference sequence). Here the CDR3 reads CSAREKFHSDEQYV. The CDR3 DNA sequence: TGCAGTGCTAGGGAAAAGTTCCACAGCGACGAGCAGTACGTC.

This clonotype was detected ten times or more. The V and J genes are TRBV29-1 and TRBJ2-4; D is undetermined. V shed 7 bases and J shed 4 bases, with 20 bases lying between them. Germline V lookup: CDR1 SQVTM, CDR2 ANQGSEA. The CDR3 has 15 amino acids. Written as DNA, the CDR3 is TGCAGCGCCCGATCCGTAGGATGGTCGAAAAACATTCAGTACTTC. Protein: CSARSVGWSKNIQYF.

This clonotype was seen ten or more times. The chain carries TRBV7-2 and TRBJ1-1; D possibly corresponds to TRBD1 (5 bases). CDR1 is SGHTA, CDR2 FQGNSA, per germline. The CDR3 totals 13 residues. Trimming stripped 6 bases from V and 3 bases from J, with 11 bases between. The CDR3 bases are TGTGCCAGCAGTTTGTTAGGGGACACTGAAGCTTTCTTT. Translating it yields CASSLLGDTEAFF.

In the case of this clonotype: This may stem from a read error, because a much larger clone lies one nucleotide away. The V gene is TRBV12-3 or TRBV12-4, the J gene TRBJ2-5; D not certain. The CDR3 has 12 residues. Trimming took off 9 bases at V and 5 bases at J, with 13 bases between the two ends. In DNA form, the CDR3 reads TGTGCCAGAGCCCAACTCACGGAGACCCAGTACTTC. Residues: CARAQLTETQYF.